The present entry profiles one T cell receptor beta chain with its context. Its antigen is currently unknown. Generated by immunoSEQ multiplex PCR, the TCRdb table keeps only in-frame clones and is missing some. The repertoire has roughly 120,000 clones, 88% of them found once; the top ten carry roughly 4%. This entry comes from a study of T cell responses to AZD1222 COVID-19 vaccine. Whole-study findings and limits: Elevations in Spike-specific TCR breadth and depth followed administration of two AZD1222 doses.

Trimming cost V 5 bases and J 8 bases, with 24 bases left between them. The CDR3 runs to 17 residues. CDR1 SGHTA and CDR2 FQGTGA come from the germline V gene. The rearrangement uses TRBV7-3 and TRBJ2-2, with a possible D match to TRBD2 (7 bases). The TCR was taken from an adult who received the AZD1222 COVID-19 vaccine. The sample here was peripheral blood, taken 28 days after the second AZD1222 dose. DNA of the CDR3: TGTGCCAGCAGCCCCACTGGGGGGGGGCGAAAGGGAGGGGAGCTGTTTTTT. It codes for CASSPTGGGRKGGELFF.